Sequencing of this T cell receptor beta chain was carried out in a study of tumor and adjacent non-tumor tissue in lung cancer. Overall study: Aged roughly 31 to 80 years, patients included roughly eleven men and roughly 5 women with stage I to III disease. Study-level points and caveats: Higher tumor TCR diversity was associated with shorter survival.

A modified ARM-PCR protocol with three rounds of nested PCR amplified TCRbeta. In TCRdb, the multiplex PCR reads were re-called with MiXCR into one record per CDR3 protein. The sample gives 90,000 to 100,000 distinct CDR3 sequences, 75% to 85% of which show up once; around 30% is in the top ten. Of note for this clonotype: Its antigen is undetermined. The junction and the germline gene differ at one end; a read error may be behind it.

This sample's RNA came from whole unsorted tissue. This non-tumor lung sample came from over 3 cm beyond the tumor edge. The CDR3 contains 11 residues. Germline V CDR1 and CDR2: MNHEY, SVGEGT. The origin of this receptor is a man aged 55 to 70 with small cell lung cancer. What was sequenced was distant non-tumor lung tissue. This chain joins TRBV6-2 or TRBV6-3 and TRBJ1-3; D is unclear. CDR3 in amino acids: CANSPRNIIYF. DNA for the CDR3: TGTGCCAACTCGCCAAGAAACATCATATATTTT.